A selection of T cell receptor beta chains follows, all from one sample in a study of post-analysis software for immune sequencing data. TCRdb called the PCR reads again in MiXCR, with one record for every CDR3 protein. The sample carries approximately 570,000 distinct CDR3 sequences, around 40% recorded once. Sequencing was carried out using blood. The receptors were gathered from a girl between 10 and 17 years old with multiple sclerosis. CDR3s include the opening cysteine and the closing phenylalanine or tryptophan. Fields, in order: D gene, J gene, V gene, CDR3 protein. D genes are given only for firm matches.

D: .
J: .
V: TRBV6-1
CDR3: CASRAVTYEQYF

D: .
J: TRBJ2-7
V: TRBV4-2
CDR3: CASSQDQGTALLYF

D: .
J: TRBJ2-1
V: TRBV12-3/TRBV12-4
CDR3: CASTNAGRRGNGQFF

D: TRBD2
J: TRBJ2-3
V: TRBV5-1
CDR3: CASSSGLAGASTDTQYF

D: .
J: TRBJ2-4
V: TRBV6-5
CDR3: CASSYRGAHGEQYF

D: .
J: TRBJ1-5
V: TRBV6-2/TRBV6-3
CDR3: CASREQGPDYQPQHF

D: .
J: TRBJ1-5
V: TRBV12-3/TRBV12-4
CDR3: CASSWGSDSNQPQHF

D: .
J: TRBJ2-1
V: TRBV12-3/TRBV12-4
CDR3: CASSRTERSSYNEQFF

D: TRBD2
J: TRBJ2-5
V: TRBV4-1
CDR3: CASSQEPGLFSGETQYF

D: .
J: TRBJ1-4
V: TRBV2
CDR3: CASSPPGRDEKLFF

D: .
J: TRBJ1-5
V: TRBV20-1
CDR3: CSAWDGDQPQHF

D: TRBD2
J: TRBJ2-1
V: TRBV10-3
CDR3: CAISQTSGRPNEQFF